Presented here are 29 T cell receptor beta chains from one specimen sequenced in a study of blood T cell repertoires in COVID-19. The method was immunoSEQ multiplex PCR; TCRdb's version includes in-frame clones alone and lacks a portion of them. This sample has about 220,000 clones, with 83% found just once. Sequencing was carried out using PBMCs or T cells enriched from blood (not recorded which). The receptors here all came from a woman in her forties or fifties who had been exposed to COVID-19.

This clone came up a few times. The chain recombines TRBV19 with TRBJ1-5; TRBD1 might be the D (6 bases). CDR3 length: 17 amino acids. V lost 3 bases to trimming and J lost 1 base, with 16 bases between them. Germline V gene data show CDR1 as LNHDA and CDR2 as SQIVND (reference sequence). As DNA, the CDR3 is TGTGCCAGTAGTATCTCCGAACAGGGAAGGAGCAATCAGCCCCAGCATTTT. Protein sequence: CASSISEQGRSNQPQHF.

The V gene is TRBV30, the J gene TRBJ1-5, with TRBD1 as a possible D gene (5 bases). This CDR3 region has 16 residues. Germline CDR1 GTSNPN, CDR2 SVGIG (reference sequence). V lost 1 base and J lost 0, with 13 bases in between. The CDR3 DNA sequence: TGTGCCTGGAGTGGCGGGGCCGAGTATAGCAATCAGCCCCAGCATTTT. Translating gives CAWSGGAEYSNQPQHF.

The CDR3 region is CASREGAREDPLHF. In DNA, the CDR3 is TGTGCCAGCCGCGAAGGGGCTAGGGAGGATCCCCTCCACTTT. V gene TRBV19 combines with J gene TRBJ1-6, with D maybe TRBD1 (5 bases). Looked up from germline, CDR1 is LNHDA and CDR2 is SQIVND (reference sequence). CDR3 size: 14 residues. V was clipped by 9 bases and J by 13 bases, with 22 bases between them.

This chain uses TRBV19 with TRBJ1-5; weak D call: TRBD1 (6 bases). Germline values: CDR1 LNHDA, CDR2 SQIVND (reference sequence). This CDR3 region has 15 residues. Trimming pared 7 bases from V and 5 bases from J, leaving 18 bases between. The CDR3 nucleotides read TGTGCCAGTACCCGTGCGGGGGGCTCCGATCAGCCCCAGCATTTT. Protein sequence: CASTRAGGSDQPQHF.

The chain is built from TRBV24-1 and TRBJ1-1, with 10 bases matching TRBD1. The CDR3 extends over 15 amino acids. V was pared by 3 bases and J by 7 bases, with 7 bases of the junction left unmatched. Germline CDR1 KGHDR, CDR2 SFDVKD. CDR3 region: CATSDPGQGNNEAFF. Here the CDR3 DNA reads TGTGCCACCAGTGATCCGGGACAGGGGAATAATGAAGCTTTCTTT.

The chain couples TRBV2 to TRBJ2-3, with unresolved D. V was shortened by 6 bases and J by 3 bases, with 7 bases between the two germline ends. CDR1 and CDR2 (germline): SNHLY, FYNNEI. The CDR3 contains 12 residues. CDR3 residues: CASRVDTDTQYF. The CDR3 coding sequence is TGTGCCAGCAGGGTAGATACAGATACGCAGTATTTT.

V usage is TRBV2 and J usage is TRBJ1-4; 7 bases align to TRBD1. Germline V gene lookup returns CDR1 SNHLY and CDR2 FYNNEI. The CDR3 contains 15 residues. Trimming at V came to 2 bases and at J to 4 bases, leaving 4 bases not matched to a gene. In DNA form, the CDR3 reads TGTGCCAGCAGTGAAAACAGGGGCATTAATGAAAAACTGTTTTTT. Its translation is CASSENRGINEKLFF.

This chain joins TRBV27 and TRBJ2-4, with TRBD1 matching over 8 bases. V shed 2 bases, J shed 0 bases, and the junction held 9 bases outside the gene matches. The CDR3 contains 18 residues. Germline V gene sequence: CDR1 MNHEY, CDR2 SMNVEV (reference sequence). The CDR3 spells CASSLKQGQVKAKNIQYF. CDR3 DNA: TGTGCCAGCAGTTTAAAACAGGGACAGGTCAAAGCCAAAAACATTCAGTACTTC.

This clone occurred many times. The chain uses TRBV28 and TRBJ1-2; 7 bases line up with TRBD1. J was trimmed by 3 bases and V by 5 bases; bases with no gene match: 15. Germline V gene sequence: CDR1 MDHEN, CDR2 SYDVKM. The CDR3 loop spans 17 amino acids. Written as DNA, the CDR3 is TGTGCCAGCAGTCTAACCTCCGTGAGGGGGCGCGACTATGGCTACACCTTC. It codes for CASSLTSVRGRDYGYTF.

The rearrangement uses TRBV27 and TRBJ1-6, with TRBD1 identical over 7 bases. After removal of 6 bases from V and 7 bases from J, the junction contained 6 bases not matched to a gene. This CDR3 spans 14 amino acids. Germline CDR1 reads MNHEY; CDR2 reads SMNVEV (reference sequence). CDR3: CASSLGTVNSPLHF. In DNA form, the CDR3 reads TGTGCCAGCAGCCTCGGGACAGTGAATTCACCCCTCCACTTT.

The rearrangement uses TRBV5-1 and TRBJ2-1; D is unclear. Looked up from germline, CDR1 is SGHRS and CDR2 is YFSETQ. The CDR3 consists of 15 residues. Trimming removed 2 bases at V and 0 bases at J, with 9 bases between. The CDR3 region has the DNA TGCGCCAGCAGCTTTGACACGAGCTCCTACAATGAGCAGTTCTTC. As protein: CASSFDTSSYNEQFF.

This clone came up once. It is unclear where the CDR3 begins or ends on the DNA, so no DNA is shown, and the CDR3 is as TCRdb lists it. The chain employs TRBV21-1 and TRBJ2-6; TRBD1 is taken as the D call from the table, unchecked against the DNA. TRBV21-1 is a pseudogene segment. The CDR3 is made up of 17 amino acids, end residues included. The CDR3 spells CASSNHRVAPGANVLTF.

V and J are TRBV9 and TRBJ1-1; the D gene is possibly TRBD1 (5 bases). Trimming removed 1 base at V and 7 bases at J, with 14 bases between. The CDR3 extends over 14 amino acids. CDR1 is SGDLS, CDR2 YYNGEE, per germline. CDR3 loop: CASSVRGQGGEAFF. CDR3 DNA sequence: TGTGCCAGCAGCGTAAGGGGTCAGGGCGGTGAAGCTTTCTTT. The full variable domain, in which reference TRBV9 and TRBJ1-1 provide the parts outside the CDR3, is DSGVTQTPKHLITATGQRVTLRCSPRSGDLSVYWYQQSLDQGLQFLIQYYNGEERAKGNILERFSAQQFPDLHSELNLSSLELGDSALYFCASSVRGQGGEAFFGQGTRLTVV.

The rearrangement joins TRBV14 to TRBJ2-5, with 10 bases matching TRBD2. Trimming at V came to 1 base and at J to 2 bases, leaving 4 bases not matched to a gene. The CDR3 covers 16 residues. Germline V gene data show CDR1 as SGHDN and CDR2 as FVKESK. CDR3 amino acids: CASSQGVSGGQETQYF. Here the CDR3 DNA reads TGTGCCAGCAGCCAAGGTGTTAGCGGGGGGCAAGAGACCCAGTACTTC.

The chain couples TRBV2 to TRBJ2-7; tentative D call: TRBD1 (5 bases). Germline CDR1 and CDR2: SNHLY and FYNNEI. Deletions cut 4 bases from V and 1 base from J, with 11 bases between. There are 14 residues in the CDR3. The CDR3 here is CASSGWTSSYEQYF. The DNA of the CDR3 is TGTGCCAGCAGTGGTTGGACATCGTCCTACGAGCAGTACTTC. Looking up the rest from reference TRBV2 and TRBJ2-7 gives the full variable domain: EPEVTQTPSHQVTQMGQEVILRCVPISNHLYFYWYRQILGQKVEFLVSFYNNEISEKSEIFDDQFSVERPDGSNFTLKIRSTKLEDSAMYFCASSGWTSSYEQYFGPGTRLTVT.

This chain joins TRBV6-1 and TRBJ2-1, with 14 bases lining up with TRBD2. The ends lost 4 bases at V and 5 bases at J; junction bases unmatched: 10. Germline loops: CDR1 MNHNS, CDR2 SASEGT. The CDR3 is made up of 18 amino acids. The CDR3 is CASSAGRLAGGLDNEQFF. As DNA, the CDR3 is TGTGCCAGCAGTGCTGGGAGACTAGCGGGGGGGCTTGACAATGAGCAGTTCTTC.

Note on this clone: The same CDR3 can be traced to other DNA sequences in this sample. The rearrangement links TRBV7-3 to TRBJ2-2, with no clear D. The CDR3 runs to 12 residues. CDR1 SGHTA and CDR2 FQGTGA come from the germline V gene. V was cut by 4 bases and J by 4 bases, with 4 bases left in between. The CDR3 region is CASSSTTGELFF. The CDR3, as DNA: TGTGCCAGCAGCTCTACCACCGGGGAGCTGTTTTTT. Full variable domain (remainder filled in from reference TRBV7-3 and TRBJ2-2): GAGVSQTPSNKVTEKGKYVELRCDPISGHTALYWYRQSLGQGPEFLIYFQGTGAADDSGLPNDRFFAVRPEGSVSTLKIQRTERGDSAVYLCASSSTTGELFFGEGSRLTVL.

J is TRBJ1-6 and V is TRBV6-1; possible D gene TRBD1, 5 bases. Trimming removed 5 bases at V and 8 bases at J, with 16 bases between. The CDR3 is 15 amino acids. Germline V CDR1 and CDR2: MNHNS, SASEGT. The CDR3 nucleotides read TGTGCCAGCAGTACAGATTGGGGAGGGGATTCACCCCTCCACTTT. Amino acid sequence: CASSTDWGGDSPLHF.

The rearrangement joins TRBV4-3 to TRBJ2-2; D may be TRBD1 (5 bases). Deletions cut 1 base from V and 6 bases from J, with 15 bases between. This CDR3 spans 16 amino acids. CDR1 is LGHNA, CDR2 YSLEER, per germline. CDR3 nucleotides: TGCGCCAGCAGCCAAGTATGGGGCAGGGCGCCCGGGGAGCTGTTTTTT. It is translated as CASSQVWGRAPGELFF.

This chain links TRBV4-3 with TRBJ2-3; D is undetermined. Germline loops: CDR1 LGHNA, CDR2 YSLEER. The CDR3 has 14 amino acids. V was trimmed by 3 bases and J by 2 bases, leaving 9 bases between them. The CDR3 protein is CASSQAEDTDTQYF. In DNA, the CDR3 is TGCGCCAGCAGCCAGGCCGAGGACACAGATACGCAGTATTTT.

This clone was seen a few times. Likely a read error: the CDR3 ends without its conserved phenylalanine or tryptophan. It is unclear where the CDR3 begins or ends on the DNA, so no DNA is shown, and the CDR3 is as TCRdb lists it. The chain uses TRBV5-7 and TRBJ1-3; the DNA was not compared with TRBD1, the D call given in the table. TRBV5-7 qualifies as an ORF whose function is uncertain. The CDR3 is 9 amino acids long, termini counted. This CDR3 is CASRGTGNL.

This clone was seen only once. This chain connects TRBV28 to TRBJ1-2, with 7 bases identical to TRBD1. The CDR3 totals 16 residues. Germline V CDR1 and CDR2: MDHEN, SYDVKM. Losses at the gene ends were 4 bases for V and 8 bases for J; bases not matched to a gene: 16. CDR3 nucleotide sequence: TGTGCCAGCAGTTCCTCAACAGGGGCCCGCTTGAGGGGCTACACCTTC. Its protein product is CASSSSTGARLRGYTF.

The V call is TRBV5-4, the J call TRBJ1-1; 7 bases fit TRBD1. The CDR3 runs 16 residues. V was clipped by 5 bases and J by 0 bases; unmatched bases: 10. CDR1 SGHNT and CDR2 YYREEE come from the germline V gene (reference sequence). The CDR3 DNA is TGTGCCAGCAGGGAAGGGACAGAGATGATGAACACTGAAGCTTTCTTT. Its protein is CASREGTEMMNTEAFF.

This clone was seen a handful of times. This chain's CDR3 is CASSRAGSYNSPLHF. DNA for the CDR3: TGTGCCTCCTCCCGCGCGGGTTCCTATAATTCACCCCTCCACTTT. The chain is built from TRBV28 and TRBJ1-6; D call uncertain. The V end lost 11 bases, the J end lost 1 base, and 15 bases lay between the germline ends. This CDR3 spans 15 amino acids. Germline V gene data show CDR1 as MDHEN and CDR2 as SYDVKM.

The chain links TRBV5-1 to TRBJ1-4; 10 bases fit TRBD1. Germline V gene data show CDR1 as SGHRS and CDR2 as YFSETQ. The CDR3 is 17 residues long. Losses at the gene ends were 3 bases for V and 2 bases for J; bases not matched to a gene: 7. The CDR3 protein is CASSSGDRGPTNEKLFF. The CDR3, as DNA: TGCGCCAGCAGCTCAGGGGACAGGGGACCTACTAATGAAAAACTGTTTTTT.

The chain links TRBV7-3 to TRBJ1-2, with 10 bases identical to TRBD1. The CDR3 sequence is 21 residues long. J gave up 6 bases and V 1 base, and 23 bases lay outside the gene matches. The V gene's germline CDR1 is SGHTA and CDR2 FQGTGA. The DNA of the CDR3 is TGTGCCAGCAGCTTAATTCGGGCGTTGGGGACAGGGGAAGGGGGTAGGGATGGCTACACCTTC. Amino acid sequence: CASSLIRALGTGEGGRDGYTF.

The chain links TRBV15 to TRBJ1-3, with D possibly matching TRBD1 (5 bases). Trimming took 0 bases from V and 4 from J, leaving 13 bases between them. Germline-derived CDR1 and CDR2 are LNHNV and YYDKDF (reference sequence). CDR3 size: 16 residues. The CDR3 sequence: CATSRDPGESGNTIYF. CDR3 bases: TGTGCCACCAGCAGAGATCCGGGGGAGTCCGGAAACACCATATATTTT.

The chain couples TRBV6-1 to TRBJ1-1; D not certain. Trimming cost V 2 bases and J 2 bases, with 6 bases left between them. Germline lookup yields CDR1 MNHNS and CDR2 SASEGT. The CDR3 covers 13 residues. The CDR3 protein is CASSETANTEAFF. CDR3 nucleotides: TGTGCCAGCAGTGAAACAGCTAACACTGAAGCTTTCTTT.

The V call is TRBV4-1, the J call TRBJ2-5, with D possibly matching TRBD2 (6 bases). Germline V gives CDR1 MGHRA, CDR2 YSYEKL. This CDR3 has 14 amino acids. V was trimmed by 0 bases and J by 3 bases, leaving 8 bases between them. In DNA, the CDR3 is TGCGCCAGCAGCCAAGATCCGGGGGAAGAGACCCAGTACTTC. Protein: CASSQDPGEETQYF.